The clone carrying this T cell receptor beta chain was seen at least ten times. The antigen is undetermined. TCRdb analysed the multiplex PCR reads with MiXCR anew, one entry per CDR3 protein. Of about 180,000 distinct CDR3 sequences in the sample, roughly 35% were seen once. The data were obtained in a study of breast tumors, draining lymph nodes, adjacent tissues. Overall study results and limits: The data were judged consistent with most tumor T cells coming from lymph node and expanding in tumor.

The CDR3 is 12 amino acids. Germline-derived CDR1 and CDR2 are SEHNR and FQNEAQ (reference sequence). Trimming removed 1 base at V and 8 bases at J, with 6 bases between. Breast cancer patients provided tissue from their axillary draining lymph nodes. This clonotype was obtained from a female donor with breast cancer. Some clones in this sample may be carry-over from other donors' samples. This chain connects TRBV7-9 to TRBJ2-1, with D unclear. Material: axillary lymph node tissue. As DNA, the CDR3 is TGTGCCAGCAGCTTAGAGGGATATGAGCAGTTCTTC. This encodes CASSLEGYEQFF.